Judged by abundance, the clone carrying this T cell receptor beta chain is large. Its antigen is currently unknown. The data were obtained in a study of T cells in localized non-small cell lung cancer. Whole-study findings and limits: Higher blood T cell density tracked longer overall survival. A median about 56 of the top 100 tumor clones appeared in adjacent lung. Of the tissues analyzed, uninvolved adjacent lung showed maximal T cell clonality, greater than tumor.

This table comes from immunoSEQ multiplex PCR, and its TCRdb copy is limited to in-frame clones, with some not included. The data hold some 250 clones, with approximately 22% observed a single time. Sequenced here: lung tumor tissue, sampled before any cancer treatment. The sequence was collected from a male donor aged 60 or over with stage II lung adenocarcinoma.

The DNA for the CDR3 is TGTGCCAGCAGCCGTCAGCGGACCTCCTACGAGCAGTACTTC. This translates into CASSRQRTSYEQYF. This chain connects TRBV11-3 to TRBJ2-7; TRBD2 is a possible D gene (5 bases). Trimming pared 5 bases from V and 0 bases from J, leaving 11 bases between. The CDR3 spans 14 residues. Germline lookup yields CDR1 SGHNT and CDR2 YENEEA. The whole variable domain, remainder taken from reference TRBV11-3 and TRBJ2-7, is EAGVVQSPRYKIIEKKQPVAFWCNPISGHNTLYWYLQNLGQGPELLIRYENEEAVDDSQLPKDRFSAERLKGVDSTLKIQPAELGDSAVYLCASSRQRTSYEQYFGPGTRLTVT.